This is a list of T cell receptor beta chains from one sample in a study of T cell responses to AZD1222 COVID-19 vaccine. The method was immunoSEQ multiplex PCR; TCRdb's version includes in-frame clones alone and lacks a portion of them. In the table there are about 140,000 clones, roughly 91% of which are singletons. The sample was peripheral blood, taken 28 days after the second AZD1222 dose. Receptors were obtained from an adult who received the AZD1222 COVID-19 vaccine. CDR3s include the opening cysteine and the closing phenylalanine or tryptophan. A D gene is named only where the DNA matches it firmly. Clone sizes are given selectively: once, few, many, or a class where the clone is expanded.

clone_size: .
j_call: TRBJ2-7
d_call: .
v_call: TRBV10-3
cdr3_nt: TGTGCCATCAGTGAACAGGACTACGAGCAGTACTTC
cdr3_aa: CAISEQDYEQYF

clone_size: once
j_call: TRBJ2-5
d_call: .
v_call: TRBV7-2
cdr3_nt: TGTGCCAGCAGCTTCTTTCCCCAAGAGACCCAGTACTTC
cdr3_aa: CASSFFPQETQYF

clone_size: .
j_call: TRBJ1-5
d_call: TRBD1
v_call: TRBV30
cdr3_nt: TGTGCCTGGAGCCCACAACAAGGGACAGGGATTCAGCCCCAGCATTTT
cdr3_aa: CAWSPQQGTGIQPQHF

clone_size: .
j_call: TRBJ1-4
d_call: .
v_call: TRBV6-2/TRBV6-3
cdr3_nt: TGTGCCAGCAGCCCGCGAAATACCGAAAAACTGTTTTTT
cdr3_aa: CASSPRNTEKLFF

clone_size: .
j_call: TRBJ2-4
d_call: TRBD2
v_call: TRBV12-5
cdr3_nt: TGTGCTAGCGGTTTCTCTTCTAGCGGAATGACTACCAATCAGTACTTC
cdr3_aa: CASGFSSSGMTTNQYF

clone_size: .
j_call: TRBJ1-6
d_call: .
v_call: TRBV5-1
cdr3_nt: TGCGCCAGCAACAACGGGGGGCAGGGTTCACCCCTCCACTTT
cdr3_aa: CASNNGGQGSPLHF

clone_size: .
j_call: TRBJ2-3
d_call: TRBD2
v_call: TRBV9
cdr3_nt: TGTGCCAGCAGCGGGCGGGGGGCTGAAGATACGCAGTATTTT
cdr3_aa: CASSGRGAEDTQYF

clone_size: .
j_call: TRBJ1-1
d_call: .
v_call: TRBV25-1
cdr3_nt: TGTGCCAGCCATTCAGGGGTTGGAGCTTTCTTT
cdr3_aa: CASHSGVGAFF

clone_size: once
j_call: TRBJ2-7
d_call: .
v_call: TRBV27
cdr3_nt: TGTGCCAGCAGTCTCTCGACAAACCCCTACGAGCAGTACTTC
cdr3_aa: CASSLSTNPYEQYF

clone_size: .
j_call: TRBJ2-3
d_call: TRBD2
v_call: TRBV7-2
cdr3_nt: TGTGCCAGCAGCTCCCGAGCGGGTGCGGGGGGGCACACAGATACGCAGTATTTT
cdr3_aa: CASSSRAGAGGHTDTQYF

clone_size: .
j_call: TRBJ2-7
d_call: TRBD2
v_call: TRBV19
cdr3_nt: TGTGCCAGTAGTATTCAAGCGGGGGACTACGAGCAGTACTTC
cdr3_aa: CASSIQAGDYEQYF

clone_size: .
j_call: TRBJ2-7
d_call: TRBD1
v_call: TRBV9
cdr3_nt: TGTGCCAGCAGCGTAGGAGGACAGGGCTCCTACGAGCAGTACTTC
cdr3_aa: CASSVGGQGSYEQYF

clone_size: .
j_call: TRBJ2-1
d_call: TRBD1
v_call: TRBV27
cdr3_nt: TGTGCCAGCAGTAACTCTCCCCGGGACAGGGTCTACAATGAGCAGTTCTTC
cdr3_aa: CASSNSPRDRVYNEQFF

clone_size: .
j_call: TRBJ2-3
d_call: .
v_call: TRBV4-1
cdr3_nt: TGCGCCAGCAGCCCGTTCTCAATAGTGGCGAGTAGCACAGATACGCAGTATTTT
cdr3_aa: CASSPFSIVASSTDTQYF

clone_size: .
j_call: TRBJ2-5
d_call: .
v_call: TRBV11-2
cdr3_nt: TGTGCCAGCAGCTTCCAACTGGTGACCCAGTACTTC
cdr3_aa: CASSFQLVTQYF